The clone carrying this T cell receptor beta chain was found a few times. The CDR3 covers 15 residues. J gave up 4 bases and V 5 bases, and 6 bases lay outside the gene matches. Germline assignment: CDR1 WSHSY and CDR2 SAAADI. Construction of the TCRbeta library involved unique molecular identifiers. In TCRdb, the PCR reads were re-called with MiXCR into one record per CDR3 protein. The sample records 500,000 to 600,000 distinct CDR3 sequences, 30% to 35% being singletons. These data are taken from a study of T-cell reconstitution after alpha-beta-depleted transplantation in children. This receptor was obtained from a human donor who donated a stem cell graft to a child with aplastic anemia. Here the sequenced sample was PBMCs from the stem cell graft donor, taken from the stem cell graft. V gene TRBV10-2 combines with J gene TRBJ2-7, with TRBD2 matching 12 bases. CDR3 protein: CASSSPTSGRYEQYV. For the CDR3, the DNA is TGCGCCAGCAGTTCCCCCACTAGCGGGAGGTACGAGCAGTACGTC.